These 21 T cell receptor beta chains originate from one sample sequenced in a study of T cells in Graves' hyperthyroidism and ophthalmopathy. RNA transcripts gave rise to amplified TCR beta CDR3 regions. The HTBI primer set served for first-round RT-PCR of the TCR CDR3. TCRdb reanalysed the multiplex PCR reads using MiXCR and keeps one entry per CDR3 protein. This repertoire shows 690,000 or so distinct CDR3 sequences, around 20% found once; its top ten account for roughly a sixth. The sample consisted of blood. The receptors were gathered from a woman aged 45-65 years with Graves' hyperthyroidism that later progressed to Graves' ophthalmopathy.

J is TRBJ1-5 and V is TRBV7-9; TRBD1 agrees at 8 bases. The germline V gene has CDR1 SEHNR and CDR2 FQNEAQ (reference sequence). CDR3 length: 13 amino acids. J was trimmed by 6 bases and V by 8 bases; bases with no gene match: 6. The CDR3 loop is CASGSGGVQPQHF. The CDR3 DNA reads as TGTGCCAGCGGTTCAGGGGGCGTTCAGCCCCAGCATTTT.

This rearrangement joins TRBV19 to TRBJ2-2; TRBD1 is a possible D gene (5 bases). The CDR3 is 14 residues long. The germline gives CDR1 LNHDA, CDR2 SQIVND (reference sequence). V dropped 11 bases and J dropped 2 bases, with 15 bases sitting between them. The CDR3 DNA sequence: TGTGCCTCCAAGGCGGACACTAACACCGGGGAGCTGTTTTTT. Protein product: CASKADTNTGELFF.

This clonotype has more than one count but fewer than ten. V usage is TRBV6-6 and J usage is TRBJ1-5; no firm D call. This CDR3 region has 14 residues. Deletions cut 2 bases from V and 3 bases from J, with 8 bases between. Germline V gives CDR1 MNHNY, CDR2 SVGAGI (reference sequence). CDR3 nucleotides: TGTGCCAGCAGTTACGCCGGATACAATCAGCCCCAGCATTTT. It encodes CASSYAGYNQPQHF.

This clonotype has just a few counts. The chain has TRBV12-3 or TRBV12-4 and TRBJ1-2, with D unclear. The CDR3 contains 14 residues. V lost 5 bases and J 8 bases, leaving 18 bases between the germline ends. The CDR3 DNA follows: TGTGCCAGCAGTCCATCGGAGCGGTCGCGCGGCTACACCTTC. Amino acids: CASSPSERSRGYTF.

This clonotype was seen repeatedly, ten times or more. V usage is TRBV5-1 and J usage is TRBJ1-1, with TRBD1 as a possible D gene (6 bases). Germline values: CDR1 SGHRS, CDR2 YFSETQ. Trimming took off 1 base at V and 7 bases at J, with 11 bases between the two ends. The CDR3 totals 13 residues. The CDR3 loop reads CASSLNRDNEAFF. CDR3 coding DNA: TGCGCCAGCAGCTTGAACAGGGATAATGAAGCTTTCTTT.

The table lists this clonotype with many counts. The V call is TRBV6-1, the J call TRBJ1-2, with D perhaps TRBD1 (5 bases). The germline V gene encodes CDR1 MNHNS and CDR2 SASEGT. The V and J ends lost 0 bases and 2 bases respectively, with 10 bases between them. The CDR3 spans 15 residues. The CDR3 DNA sequence: TGTGCCAGCAGTGAAGCGGTGGGGCAGAACTATGGCTACACCTTC. The encoded protein is CASSEAVGQNYGYTF.

The chain combines TRBV6-4 with TRBJ1-1; possibly TRBD1 for D (6 bases). There are 12 residues in the CDR3. V gave up 7 bases and J gave up 4 bases, with 10 bases separating them. Germline V gene data show CDR1 as MRHNA and CDR2 as SNTAGT. The chain's CDR3 is CASMGATTEAFF. CDR3 nucleotides: TGTGCCAGCATGGGGGCTACCACTGAAGCTTTCTTT.

This clonotype was detected many times. CDR3 coding DNA: TGTGCCAGCAGCGGACCCTGGAACACTGAAGCTTTCTTT. This translates into CASSGPWNTEAFF. The rearrangement joins TRBV12-3 or TRBV12-4 to TRBJ1-1; D not certain. The CDR3 has 13 residues. Trimming stripped 6 bases from V and 1 base from J, with 9 bases between.

In this sample, this clonotype turned up a few times. This chain joins TRBV3-1 and TRBJ2-5, with 8 bases aligning to TRBD1. Per germline, CDR1 LGHDT and CDR2 YNNKEL (reference sequence). The CDR3 is 15 residues long. The V segment lost 5 bases and the J segment 4 bases; nucleotides outside the gene matches: 9. CDR3: CASSFRQGNVETQYF. The CDR3, as DNA: TGTGCCAGCAGCTTCAGACAGGGGAATGTAGAGACCCAGTACTTC.

This clonotype was detected a few times. The chain couples TRBV27 to TRBJ1-1; a weak D match, TRBD1 (5 bases). Germline assignment: CDR1 MNHEY and CDR2 SMNVEV (reference sequence). V lost 3 bases and J 0 bases, leaving 20 bases between the germline ends. This CDR3 has 18 residues. Written as DNA, the CDR3 is TGTGCCAGCAGTTTGGGGTGGGCGGGGGAAATAATGAACACTGAAGCTTTCTTT. As protein: CASSLGWAGEIMNTEAFF.

This clonotype was detected many times. CDR3 DNA: TGTGCCAGCAGCGTAAACCCCGGAGGTAGTGAAAAACTGTTTTTT. Its protein product is CASSVNPGGSEKLFF. The V call is TRBV9, the J call TRBJ1-4; D unresolved. Germline V gene sequence: CDR1 SGDLS, CDR2 YYNGEE. Deletions cut 1 base from V and 7 bases from J, with 14 bases between. The CDR3 covers 15 residues.

This clonotype was observed at least ten times. The chain recombines TRBV6-2 or TRBV6-3 with TRBJ1-5; perhaps TRBD1 as D (6 bases). Per germline, CDR1 MNHEY and CDR2 SVGEGT. This CDR3 has 15 amino acids. V was clipped by 2 bases and J by 6 bases, with 14 bases between them. The CDR3 region has the DNA TGTGCCAGCAGTTACCCTGGACAGTACGGTCAGCCCCAGCATTTT. Translation gives CASSYPGQYGQPQHF.

This clonotype was seen many times. This chain connects TRBV12-3 or TRBV12-4 to TRBJ2-5; possible D gene TRBD2, 7 bases. V dropped 3 bases and J dropped 2 bases, with 13 bases sitting between them. The CDR3 has 15 residues. The CDR3 sequence: CASSLGGAQQETQYF. In nucleotides, the CDR3 is TGTGCCAGCAGTTTGGGGGGGGCCCAACAAGAGACCCAGTACTTC.

This clonotype was observed a few times. The chain employs TRBV7-9 and TRBJ1-3; unclear D gene. The CDR3 is made up of 14 amino acids. Per the germline V gene, CDR1 is SEHNR and CDR2 is FQNEAQ (reference sequence). V was cut by 1 base and J by 4 bases, with 8 bases left in between. In nucleotides, the CDR3 is TGTGCCAGCAGCTTAGGACAACTCGGAAACACCATATATTTT. Amino acid sequence: CASSLGQLGNTIYF.

The chain is built from TRBV9 and TRBJ2-1, with a tentative D call TRBD1 (6 bases). Germline V lookup: CDR1 SGDLS, CDR2 YYNGEE. V gave up 0 bases and J gave up 8 bases, with 12 bases separating them. This CDR3 spans 14 amino acids. The CDR3 nucleotides read TGTGCCAGCAGCGTAGGAACAGGGATGGATGAGCAGTTCTTC. Translating it yields CASSVGTGMDEQFF.

The genes are TRBV7-9 and TRBJ1-5, with a tentative D call TRBD1 (5 bases). The CDR3 loop spans 16 amino acids. V was cut by 5 bases and J by 2 bases, with 16 bases left in between. The germline CDR1 and CDR2 sequences are SEHNR and FQNEAQ (reference sequence). The CDR3 coding sequence is TGTGCCAGCAGCGGGTCTCGAGGGGAGGGCAATCAGCCCCAGCATTTT. Translated, it gives CASSGSRGEGNQPQHF.

The chain joins TRBV6-2 or TRBV6-3 to TRBJ1-5, with D maybe TRBD1 (5 bases). This CDR3 has 15 amino acids. Germline CDR1 MNHEY, CDR2 SVGEGT. V was trimmed by 6 bases and J by 2 bases, leaving 14 bases between them. Here the CDR3 reads CASRGGGAGNQPQHF. CDR3 coding DNA: TGTGCCAGCAGGGGGGGAGGGGCGGGCAATCAGCCCCAGCATTTT.

V gene TRBV9 combines with J gene TRBJ1-6; 8 bases agree with TRBD1. Looked up from germline, CDR1 is SGDLS and CDR2 is YYNGEE. V lost 4 bases to trimming and J lost 6 bases; unmatched junction nucleotides: 6. This CDR3 spans 15 amino acids. CDR3 bases: TGTGCCAGCAGCCCGCGGACAGGGAGTAATTCACCCCTCCACTTT. Translating it yields CASSPRTGSNSPLHF.

This clonotype was seen only a few times. The gene calls are TRBV9 and TRBJ1-6; weak D call: TRBD1 (6 bases). This CDR3 comprises 15 residues. The V and J ends lost 0 bases and 6 bases respectively, with 10 bases between them. Germline CDR1 is SGDLS and CDR2 is YYNGEE. The CDR3 here is CASSVGVRGNSPLHF. The CDR3 DNA sequence: TGTGCCAGCAGCGTAGGGGTCAGGGGTAATTCACCCCTCCACTTT.

This CDR3 reads CASSGQQGVYNEAFF. The DNA of the CDR3 is TGTGCCAGCAGCGGACAACAGGGAGTCTATAATGAAGCTTTCTTT. This rearrangement joins TRBV7-9 to TRBJ1-1; D possibly corresponds to TRBD1 (6 bases). The CDR3 runs 15 residues. CDR1 SEHNR and CDR2 FQNEAQ come from the germline V gene (reference sequence). Between the trimmed V and J ends, which lost 5 bases and 7 bases, there was a span of 20 bases.

This clonotype was counted at least ten times. The chain employs TRBV6-6 and TRBJ1-2; no definite D call. V lost 2 bases and J lost 4, with 8 bases in between. Looked up from germline, CDR1 is MNHNY and CDR2 is SVGAGI (reference sequence). The CDR3 is 13 residues long. CDR3 DNA: TGTGCCAGCAGTTACGGGGAGGTCTATGGCTACACCTTC. Its translation: CASSYGEVYGYTF.